Detailed here is one T cell receptor (beta chain). Its recognized antigen is unknown. No much larger clone is present one base from it, and per-base qualities are unavailable. The sample is drawn from a study of blood T cell repertoires in COVID-19 (dated by TCRdb to 2018 to 2021). With respect to the entire study: The collaborator samples originated in the United States, Italy and Spain and spanned the acute and convalescent phases of COVID-19. Samples were obtained from the ongoing ImmuneRACE study (first 160 participants) and from 1,254 subjects provided by 6 global collaborators. Sample metadata almost always included a de-identified subject ID, COVID-19 status, age in years and sex. The material from the prospective study consisted of cDNA or gDNA derived from T cells, B-cell-depleted T cells, or PBMCs. HLA class I and class II types, where available, came from metadata supplied by the sample provider rather than from assay-based typing. The repertoires were made available in a free public database intended to serve as a resource for research on the immune response to SARS-CoV-2. The dataset comprised deeply sampled blood TCRbeta repertoires from subjects exposed to, actively infected with, or recovered from COVID-19. Here is what the overall study found, with its caveats: Clinical and demographic metadata were provided uncurated, with the amount varying by source and participant.

The immunoSEQ Assay, a bias-controlled multiplex PCR, was used to amplify TCRbeta CDR3 regions from genomic DNA. The authors' pipeline ran thus. Nucleated cell counts per sample were estimated from amplification of reference gene primers within the assay. To quantify the absolute abundance of each unique TCRbeta CDR3 rearrangement, sequence reads were collapsed and filtered. Productive Simpson clonality was computed per sample as the square root of Simpson's diversity index over productive rearrangements. TCRdb carries this immuneACCESS record with in-frame sequences only. Its versions omit some clonotypes, under half of them owing to an unresolved V gene in the studies checked, with the rest unexplained. V and J calls and clone size follow that table, whereas D and trimming were derived from the DNA. Here the sample has about 180,000 clones; about 82% occur a single time. Of the sample, 6.5% is held by the ten largest clones.

Taken from the germline V gene (reference sequence), the CDR1 and CDR2 loops are GTSNPN and SVGIG. Inclusive of the bounding cysteine and phenylalanine, the CDR3 is 14 residues long. The kept DNA is CDR3 alone, 42 bases in frame from the first base. V ends up 5 bases short and J 5 bases short, with an unmatched junction base count of 9. Each collaborating institution followed its own protocols to collect whole blood in K2EDTA tubes. Collaborator samples were shipped for TCRbeta analysis as frozen whole blood, isolated PBMCs, or DNA extracted from either sample type. Sequencing used peripheral blood. The rearrangement combines TRBV30 with TRBJ1-3, with 7 junctional bases fitting TRBD1. This TCR was sampled from a man between 70 and 80 years old with active or convalescent COVID-19. The DNA sequence is given as TGTGCCTGGCAACAGGGGCTTCAAAGAAACACCATATATTTT. This codes for CAWQQGLQRNTIYF.